These 27 T cell receptor beta chains came from one sample sequenced in a study of response to subunit inactivated influenza vaccine. One entry per CDR3 protein, called by TCRdb with MiXCR from the RT-PCR reads. Here the sample spans about 650,000 distinct CDR3 sequences, around 16% being singletons. Sequencing used PBMCs from blood, obtained about 11 days after vaccination. All receptors come from a man aged 45 to 65 who received an inactivated influenza vaccine.

V usage is TRBV5-4 and J usage is TRBJ2-1; 10 bases match TRBD1. Germline assignment: CDR1 SGHNT and CDR2 YYREEE (reference sequence). The J segment lost 7 bases and the V segment lost 10 bases, leaving 8 bases of the junction unmatched. The CDR3 consists of 13 residues. Here the CDR3 reads CASGQGTWNEQFF. The CDR3 coding sequence is TGTGCCTCGGGACAGGGGACATGGAATGAGCAGTTCTTC. Using reference TRBV5-4 and TRBJ2-1 for the parts outside the CDR3, the full variable domain is ETGVTQSPTHLIKTRGQQVTLRCSSQSGHNTVSWYQQALGQGPQFIFQYYREEENGRGNFPPRFSGLQFPNYSSELNVNALELDDSALYLCASGQGTWNEQFFGPGTRLTVL.

A few counts support this clonotype. The chain employs TRBV29-1 and TRBJ2-3; possibly TRBD2 for D (6 bases). The CDR3 covers 14 residues. The V and J ends lost 6 bases and 3 bases respectively, with 16 bases between them. Germline loops: CDR1 SQVTM, CDR2 ANQGSEA. CDR3 sequence: CSVDLARWTDTQYF. CDR3 nucleotides: TGCAGCGTCGACCTAGCGCGGTGGACAGATACGCAGTATTTT.

Only a few counts were recorded for this clonotype. This chain uses TRBV20-1 with TRBJ2-7, with TRBD1 as a possible D gene (7 bases). CDR3 length: 14 amino acids. Germline lookup yields CDR1 DFQATT and CDR2 SNEGSKA (reference sequence). V gave up 0 bases and J gave up 7 bases, with 16 bases separating them. The CDR3 region has the DNA TGCAGTGCTAGAGATCGCAGGGGGGTAGGGGAGCAGTACTTC. It specifies CSARDRRGVGEQYF.

This clonotype was detected ten times or more. V and J are TRBV7-2 and TRBJ2-5; D gene ambiguous. V dropped 2 bases and J dropped 5 bases, with 3 bases sitting between them. The CDR3 has 11 residues. Germline V CDR1 and CDR2: SGHTA, FQGNSA. CDR3 sequence (DNA): TGTGCCAGCAGCTTATGGGAGACCCAGTACTTC. Residues: CASSLWETQYF.

The J gene is TRBJ2-7, the V gene TRBV20-1, with 11 bases lining up with TRBD2. Germline loops: CDR1 DFQATT, CDR2 SNEGSKA (reference sequence). This CDR3 has 13 amino acids. Trimming at V came to 6 bases and at J to 2 bases, leaving 3 bases not matched to a gene. CDR3 nucleotides: TGCAGTGCCCCGGGACTAGCGGCCTACGAGCAGTACTTC. Its translation is CSAPGLAAYEQYF.

The chain's CDR3 is CAISESGTGYEQYF. CDR3 coding DNA: TGTGCCATCAGTGAGTCCGGGACAGGGTACGAGCAGTACTTC. This rearrangement joins TRBV10-3 to TRBJ2-7; 9 bases agree with TRBD1. The CDR3 totals 14 residues. From germline, CDR1 is ENHRY and CDR2 SYGVKD. After removal of 0 bases from V and 4 bases from J, the junction contained 1 base not matched to a gene.

V gene TRBV20-1 combines with J gene TRBJ2-7; TRBD1 matches at 12 bases. CDR1 and CDR2 (germline): DFQATT, SNEGSKA (reference sequence). V shed 5 bases, J shed 5 bases, and the junction held 7 bases outside the gene matches. This CDR3 region has 14 residues. Here the CDR3 reads CSAFPGQGADEQYF. The CDR3, as DNA: TGCAGTGCTTTTCCGGGACAGGGGGCCGACGAGCAGTACTTC.

This chain links TRBV30 with TRBJ2-5; perhaps TRBD2 as D (6 bases). Deletions cut 5 bases from V and 1 base from J, with 20 bases between. This CDR3 has 16 amino acids. CDR1 GTSNPN and CDR2 SVGIG come from the germline V gene (reference sequence). The CDR3, as DNA: TGTGCCTGGGACCGTAGACGGGGGATTTTCCAAGAGACCCAGTACTTC. Encoded protein: CAWDRRRGIFQETQYF. The entire variable domain, with the rest obtained from reference TRBV30 and TRBJ2-5, is as follows: SQTIHQWPATLVQPVGSPLSLECTVEGTSNPNLYWYRQAAGRGLQLLFYSVGIGQISSEVPQNLSASRPQDRQFILSSKKLLLSDSGFYLCAWDRRRGIFQETQYFGPGTRLLVL.

The rearrangement joins TRBV6-4 to TRBJ2-3; the match to TRBD1 covers 10 bases. This CDR3 contains 14 residues. The V gene's germline CDR1 is MRHNA and CDR2 SNTAGT. The V gene end was trimmed by 3 bases and the J gene end by 4 bases; junction bases not matched to a gene: 1. The CDR3 region is CASSETGGPDTQYF. The CDR3 DNA follows: TGTGCCAGCAGTGAGACAGGGGGCCCAGATACGCAGTATTTT.

This clonotype was found many times. CDR3 bases: TGTGCCAGCAGTCCACCGGACAGACTTGAAGCTTTCTTT. Translation gives CASSPPDRLEAFF. The gene calls are TRBV12-3 or TRBV12-4 and TRBJ1-1, with D possibly TRBD1 on 6 matching bases. The V gene lost 5 bases and the J gene lost 7 bases, with 14 bases spanning the gap. CDR3 length: 13 amino acids.

This clonotype has a handful of counts. The chain uses TRBV9 and TRBJ2-2; TRBD1 agrees at 9 bases. Germline CDR1 is SGDLS and CDR2 is YYNGEE. The CDR3 covers 14 residues. With V trimmed by 2 bases and J by 5 bases, 1 base remained unmatched. The CDR3 spells CASSVGTGTGELFF. In nucleotides, the CDR3 is TGTGCCAGCAGCGTGGGGACAGGGACCGGGGAGCTGTTTTTT.

This chain links TRBV29-1 with TRBJ2-1, with 9 bases aligning to TRBD1. The CDR3 contains 14 residues. Germline CDR1 reads SQVTM; CDR2 reads ANQGSEA. V lost 4 bases and J lost 8; bases outside the gene matches: 9. The CDR3 spells CSVGQLRTGDEQFF. The DNA of the CDR3 is TGCAGCGTTGGGCAACTCCGGACAGGGGATGAGCAGTTCTTC.

This sequence joins TRBV6-2 or TRBV6-3 and TRBJ2-5, with TRBD1 as a possible D gene (6 bases). The V gene lost 0 bases and the J gene lost 7 bases, with 6 bases spanning the gap. This CDR3 contains 12 residues. Germline V lookup: CDR1 MNHEY, CDR2 SVGEGT. CDR3 protein: CASSYSRGTQYF. The CDR3, as DNA: TGTGCCAGCAGTTACTCCAGGGGGACCCAGTACTTC.

The CDR3 spells CASSLNVFDTQYF. For the CDR3, the DNA is TGTGCCAGCAGTCTGAATGTGTTCGATACGCAGTATTTT. The chain combines TRBV28 with TRBJ2-3, with no clear D. CDR1 is MDHEN, CDR2 SYDVKM, per germline. The CDR3 consists of 13 residues. Between the trimmed V and J ends, which lost 5 bases and 6 bases, there was a span of 12 bases.

This clonotype was counted at least ten times. The rearrangement uses TRBV7-2 and TRBJ2-7; TRBD1 aligns across 9 bases. Germline-derived CDR1 and CDR2 are SGHTA and FQGNSA. The CDR3 loop spans 14 amino acids. Unmatched junction bases numbered 11, after V lost 5 bases and J lost 9 bases. CDR3 nucleotides: TGTGCCAGCAGCCAGACAGGGGGTAGTATCGGGCAGTACTTC. Residues: CASSQTGGSIGQYF.

A few counts support this clonotype. The chain employs TRBV6-4 and TRBJ2-3; D may correspond to TRBD1 or TRBD2 (5 bases each). Germline V gene data show CDR1 as MRHNA and CDR2 as SNTAGT. The CDR3 consists of 16 residues. Trimming removed 2 bases at V and 0 bases at J, with 12 bases between. DNA of the CDR3: TGTGCCAGCAGTGACGGGCCGTGGGGGAGCACAGATACGCAGTATTTT. It specifies CASSDGPWGSTDTQYF.

This clonotype was seen ten or more times. V usage is TRBV7-2 and J usage is TRBJ2-5; TRBD1 is a possible D gene (6 bases). V was pared by 5 bases and J by 2 bases, with 15 bases between. The CDR3 loop spans 15 amino acids. CDR1 SGHTA and CDR2 FQGNSA come from the germline V gene. The CDR3 DNA reads as TGTGCCAGCAGCCTAATGACAGGCCGTCAAGAGACCCAGTACTTC. Translation: CASSLMTGRQETQYF.

The CDR3 DNA reads TGCAGTGCTCGAAACTATGAGCAGTACTTC. It encodes CSARNYEQYF. V gene TRBV20-1 combines with J gene TRBJ2-7; no reliable D call. From germline, CDR1 is DFQATT and CDR2 SNEGSKA (reference sequence). The CDR3 consists of 10 residues. Trimming removed 5 bases at V and 7 bases at J, with 9 bases between.

The V and J genes are TRBV28 and TRBJ1-2; maybe TRBD1 (5 bases). Trimming took off 10 bases at V and 0 bases at J, with 12 bases between the two ends. This CDR3 comprises 13 residues. Per the germline V gene, CDR1 is MDHEN and CDR2 is SYDVKM. The CDR3 region is CAILGTPNYGYTF. The CDR3 DNA reads as TGTGCCATACTAGGGACCCCTAACTATGGCTACACCTTC.

This clonotype was counted at least ten times. The V gene is TRBV9, the J gene TRBJ1-6, with a tentative D call TRBD1 (5 bases). Germline V lookup: CDR1 SGDLS, CDR2 YYNGEE. The CDR3 totals 15 residues. Trimming took 4 bases from V and 6 from J, leaving 14 bases between them. The CDR3, as DNA: TGTGCCAGCAGCCCGAGAGGGGCTGGTAATTCACCCCTCCACTTT. Its translation: CASSPRGAGNSPLHF.

The genes are TRBV11-1 and TRBJ2-3; D perhaps matches TRBD1 (5 bases). The CDR3 runs 17 residues. Deletions cut 1 base from V and 0 bases from J, with 14 bases between. Germline V gene lookup returns CDR1 SGHAT and CDR2 FQDESV (reference sequence). The CDR3 region has the DNA TGTGCCAGCAGCTTAGAATTGCGGCAGGGAAGCACAGATACGCAGTATTTT. This codes for CASSLELRQGSTDTQYF.

This clonotype showed up just a few times. J is TRBJ2-7 and V is TRBV29-1; D call uncertain. Trimming stripped 4 bases from V and 2 bases from J, with 6 bases between. This CDR3 region has 11 residues. Germline-derived CDR1 and CDR2 are SQVTM and ANQGSEA. CDR3 loop: CSVGLAYEQYF. The CDR3 DNA is TGCAGCGTTGGCCTAGCCTACGAGCAGTACTTC.

The genes are TRBV29-1 and TRBJ2-1, with 7 nucleotides matching TRBD2. Germline CDR1 SQVTM, CDR2 ANQGSEA. The CDR3 covers 13 residues. V shed 6 bases, J shed 3 bases, and the junction held 5 bases outside the gene matches. The CDR3 loop is CSVASGIYNEQFF. DNA for the CDR3: TGCAGCGTCGCTAGCGGCATCTACAATGAGCAGTTCTTC.

This clonotype has only a few counts. The chain carries TRBV4-3 and TRBJ2-6; no clear D gene. The CDR3 covers 14 residues. Trimming cost V 5 bases and J 1 base, with 6 bases left between them. The germline V gene encodes CDR1 LGHNA and CDR2 YSLEER. Here the CDR3 DNA reads TGCGCCAGCAGCGCAGGTTCTGGGGCCAACGTCCTGACTTTC. Residues: CASSAGSGANVLTF.

The CDR3 nucleotides are TGCGCCAGCAGCGAGGGACGAGCTAGGTCGGCCAACGTCCTGACTTTC. Its protein is CASSEGRARSANVLTF. The chain carries TRBV5-1 and TRBJ2-6; either TRBD1 or TRBD2 may supply D (5 bases each). Trimming cost V 4 bases and J 6 bases, with 17 bases left between them. The germline V gene has CDR1 SGHRS and CDR2 YFSETQ. This CDR3 comprises 16 residues.

The genes are TRBV10-3 and TRBJ2-1; D unresolved. This CDR3 contains 12 residues. Germline loops: CDR1 ENHRY, CDR2 SYGVKD. Trimming took off 5 bases at V and 3 bases at J, with 5 bases between the two ends. The CDR3 spells CAISFDYNEQFF. Here the CDR3 DNA reads TGTGCCATCAGTTTTGACTACAATGAGCAGTTCTTC.

This clonotype was seen only a few times. V and J are TRBV11-3 and TRBJ2-1, with 9 bases lining up with TRBD2. The V gene's germline CDR1 is SGHNT and CDR2 YENEEA. Trimming took 3 bases from V and 6 from J; bases not matched to a gene: 6. The CDR3 runs to 15 residues. The CDR3 nucleotides read TGTGCCAGCAGCTTCAGCGGGGGGTCCCCCAATGAGCAGTTCTTC. Translating it yields CASSFSGGSPNEQFF.